This T cell receptor beta chain was sequenced during a study of blood T cell repertoires in COVID-19 (dated by TCRdb to the early 2020s). Turning to the overall study: Samples from collaborators originated in the United States, Italy and Spain and spanned both the acute and convalescent phases of COVID-19. Samples were obtained from the ongoing ImmuneRACE study (first 160 participants) and from roughly 1,300 subjects provided by 6 global collaborators. The prospective study material was composed of cDNA or gDNA derived from T cells, B-cell-depleted T cells, or PBMCs. Where available, HLA class I and class II types were obtained from metadata supplied by the sample provider rather than from assay-based typing. Subjects who had been exposed to COVID-19, were actively infected with it, or had recovered from it provided the deeply sampled blood TCRbeta repertoires that made up the dataset. The repertoires were released in a freely available public database intended as a resource for research on the immune response to SARS-CoV-2. The sample metadata nearly always contained a de-identified subject ID, COVID-19 status, age in years and sex. Broader findings and caveats from the paper: The amount of clinical and demographic metadata varied by source and participant and was provided uncurated.

The collaborating institutions used their own protocols to collect whole blood in K2EDTA tubes. For TCRbeta analysis, collaborators shipped samples in one of three forms: frozen whole blood, isolated PBMCs, or DNA extracted from either of those sample types. TCRbeta CDR3 regions were amplified from genomic DNA by means of the immunoSEQ Assay, a bias-controlled multiplex PCR. As for the original processing: Within the assay, amplification of reference gene primers was used to estimate how many nucleated cells each sample contained. To quantify the absolute abundance of each unique TCRbeta CDR3 rearrangement, sequence reads were collapsed and filtered. For each sample, productive Simpson clonality was calculated as the square root of Simpson's diversity index over productive rearrangements. TCRdb limited this immuneACCESS table to in-frame rearrangements with V and J called. A share of clones is missing; checked studies link under half to unresolved V genes, and the rest is unexplained. V, J and clone size are those of that table, while D and trimming were read from the DNA. The sample table contains 150,000 to 200,000 clones; only one count was recorded for around 76% of them. Together, the top ten hold approximately 9.1% of the sample.

The CDR3 runs 17 residues from the cysteine to the phenylalanine. The entry retains the CDR3 DNA only, 51 bases that are in frame from base 1. The germline V gene (reference sequence) supplies CDR1 LGHDT and CDR2 YNNKEL. V was cut back by 4 bases and J by 7 bases, leaving a gap of 23 bases between them. As for this clone: What this receptor recognizes is not known. Base qualities are missing; no much larger clone stands one base away.

Sequences were obtained from peripheral blood. Rearrangement joined TRBV3-1 (or the pseudogene TRBV3-2) to TRBJ1-5, with the D gene uncertain. This clonotype was sampled from a woman aged 70 to 79 with acute or convalescent COVID-19. The CDR3 protein: CASSPNPPRTAGQPQHF. Here is the DNA: TGTGCCAGCAGCCCCAACCCCCCCCGAACAGCCGGACAGCCCCAGCATTTT.